The rows below give T cell receptor beta chains drawn from one sample of a study of T cells after yellow fever vaccination. TCRdb called the 5' RACE reads again in MiXCR, with one record for every CDR3 protein. The table shows 300,000 to 350,000 distinct CDR3 sequences, with roughly a tenth occurring only once. The sequencing here drew on CD4+ T cells sorted from PBMCs, taken 45 days after the yellow fever booster vaccination. The receptors derive from a man aged 18 to 29 who received the YFV17D yellow fever vaccine. Both conserved end residues are part of each CDR3. D genes are given only for firm matches. The size entry is marked missing in some rows and otherwise reads once, few, many or a size class.

CDR3nt	CDR3aa	j_gene	v_gene	abundance	d_gene
TGTGCCAGCAGCTTGAAGCGGGGGGGTGCCAAAAACATTCAGTACTTC	CASSLKRGGAKNIQYF	TRBJ2-4	TRBV7-8	few	TRBD2
TGTGCCAGTGGCGGGACAGGGGGCCGATTGCAGCCCCAGCATTTT	CASGGTGGRLQPQHF	TRBJ1-5	TRBV19	NA	TRBD1
TGTGCCAGCAGCCCCAGGGCGGGGAACACCGGGGAGCTGTTTTTT	CASSPRAGNTGELFF	TRBJ2-2	TRBV7-2	few	NA
TGCGCCAGCAGCTTGGGGGACTGGAAAGAGACCCAGTACTTC	CASSLGDWKETQYF	TRBJ2-5	TRBV5-1	many	NA
TGTGCCAGCAGTTTCGGTTACGGCAATCAGCCCCAGCATTTT	CASSFGYGNQPQHF	TRBJ1-5	TRBV12-3/TRBV12-4	NA	NA
TGTGCCAGCAGTTTACATTCCCGTCTGGCCTCTTCACCCCTCCACTTT	CASSLHSRLASSPLHF	TRBJ1-6	TRBV12-3/TRBV12-4	few	NA
TGTGCCAGCAGCGCTACAGGGATAGAAGGCAATCAGCCCCAGCATTTT	CASSATGIEGNQPQHF	TRBJ1-5	TRBV5-5	many	NA
TGTGCCAGCAGCCTCATGGGGCTTGGCTACACCTTC	CASSLMGLGYTF	TRBJ1-2	TRBV7-2	NA	NA
TGTGCCAGCAGTCGGACAGGGGGGGCCACAGATACGCAGTATTTT	CASSRTGGATDTQYF	TRBJ2-3	TRBV6-5	few	TRBD1
TGCGCCAGCAGCGCGATACAGGGGAACTATGGCTACACCTTC	CASSAIQGNYGYTF	TRBJ1-2	TRBV5-1	few	TRBD1
TGTGCCAGCAGCTTGAGGTCGAGCGGGGGGGACCGGGAGCAGTACTTC	CASSLRSSGGDREQYF	TRBJ2-7	TRBV5-4	few	TRBD2
TGTGCCAGTAGTTCTAAGTCCCCGAACACCGGGGAGCTGTTTTTT	CASSSKSPNTGELFF	TRBJ2-2	TRBV19	NA	NA
TGTGCCAGCAGGCGACAGGGGGAAAACATTCAGTACTTC	CASRRQGENIQYF	TRBJ2-4	TRBV28	NA	TRBD1
TGTGCCTGGCACTATAAGACAGGGGCAGGAAACACTGAAGCTTTCTTT	CAWHYKTGAGNTEAFF	TRBJ1-1	TRBV30	NA	TRBD1
TGCAGTGCTAGAAGGGCCGGACGGGACTACACTGAAGCTTTCTTT	CSARRAGRDYTEAFF	TRBJ1-1	TRBV20-1	few	NA
TGTGCCAGCAGCTCCGGGACTAGCGGGGTCACCGATACGCAGTATTTT	CASSSGTSGVTDTQYF	TRBJ2-3	TRBV11-2	many	TRBD2
TGTGCCAGCAGCCAGGACAGGGCCAGGCCTGAAGCTTTCTTT	CASSQDRARPEAFF	TRBJ1-1	TRBV11-1	NA	TRBD1
TGCAGTGCTACGGGGCCGGGAAGGGGGGATACGCAGTATTTT	CSATGPGRGDTQYF	TRBJ2-3	TRBV20-1	NA	NA
TGCGCCAGCAGCTTGGGAGACAGGGAGGCAGATACGCAGTATTTT	CASSLGDREADTQYF	TRBJ2-3	TRBV5-1	NA	NA
TGTGCCAGTAGTATGAATACCGGGGGCCAAAATCAGCCCCAGCATTTT	CASSMNTGGQNQPQHF	TRBJ1-5	TRBV19	NA	NA
TGTGCCAGCAGCGTAGCCAGGGAAGGACAGCCCCAGCATTTT	CASSVAREGQPQHF	TRBJ1-5	TRBV9	NA	NA
TGCGCCAGCAGCTTACGGAGCGGGGGGGCCTCCGAGACCCAGTACTTC	CASSLRSGGASETQYF	TRBJ2-5	TRBV5-1	NA	TRBD2
TGTGCCTGGAGTGCCGGACAGGGGAGCACCGGGGAGCTGTTTTTT	CAWSAGQGSTGELFF	TRBJ2-2	TRBV30	NA	TRBD1
TGTGCCAGCAGCCAGGCGGGGGGGCCAGGCACAGATACGCAGTATTTT	CASSQAGGPGTDTQYF	TRBJ2-3	TRBV4-2	few	TRBD2
TGTGCCAGCAGCCCGAACAGGGGGTCCTACAATGAGCAGTTCTTC	CASSPNRGSYNEQFF	TRBJ2-1	TRBV7-9	many	TRBD1
TGTGCCAGCAGCTTCCTCCCTCGGGGACGGCGGGATACGCAGTATTTT	CASSFLPRGRRDTQYF	TRBJ2-3	TRBV7-3	NA	NA
TGCGCCAGCAGCCAAGATAGCGGGGGGCTGACAGATACGCAGTATTTT	CASSQDSGGLTDTQYF	TRBJ2-3	TRBV4-1	NA	TRBD2
TGTGCCAGCAGTTTATCTGTAGACACTGAAGCTTTCTTT	CASSLSVDTEAFF	TRBJ1-1	TRBV7-3	many	NA
TGCGCCAGCAGCGACCAGGGGGCGACTGAAGCTTTCTTT	CASSDQGATEAFF	TRBJ1-1	TRBV5-1	many	TRBD1
TGTGCCAGCAGAAGGTATCGGGACAGATCTTATTCTGGGGCCAACGTCCTGACTTTC	CASRRYRDRSYSGANVLTF	TRBJ2-6	TRBV7-2	many	TRBD1
TGTGCCAGCAGCCGACGTGGTCGGGGGGGCTTAGATACGCAGTATTTT	CASSRRGRGGLDTQYF	TRBJ2-3	TRBV7-2	few	TRBD2
TGTGCCAGCAGCTTAGCCCCGGGAACTGAAGCTTTCTTT	CASSLAPGTEAFF	TRBJ1-1	TRBV7-9	NA	NA
TGTGCCAGCAGCCCGCGGGGTTATGGGACAGATACGCAGTATTTT	CASSPRGYGTDTQYF	TRBJ2-3	TRBV7-9	many	NA
TGCGCCAGCAGCTTGACTAGCGACGGATATACGCAGTATTTT	CASSLTSDGYTQYF	TRBJ2-3	TRBV5-1	few	TRBD2
TGCGCCAGCAGCCTAACTAGCGCGGAAACAGATACGCAGTATTTT	CASSLTSAETDTQYF	TRBJ2-3	TRBV4-1	NA	TRBD2
TGCGCCAGCAGCGAGGGGGGTTCCTACAATGAGCAGTTCTTC	CASSEGGSYNEQFF	TRBJ2-1	TRBV5-1	NA	NA
TGTGCCAGCACTGGGGCTTGGGGAAACACCATATATTTT	CASTGAWGNTIYF	TRBJ1-3	TRBV7-2	few	NA